What follows describes a single T cell receptor (beta chain). Its cognate antigen has yet to be identified. Base qualities are not at hand, and no much larger clone is one base apart. V and J lose 2 bases and 2 bases, and a span of 16 bases separates them. The CDR3 spans 16 residues, from the cysteine through the phenylalanine. The only DNA kept is the CDR3, 48 bases in frame from the first base. The germline V gene encodes CDR1 SGHAT and CDR2 FQNNGV. The immunoSEQ Assay, a bias-controlled multiplex PCR, was used to amplify TCRbeta CDR3 regions from genomic DNA. As for the authors' bioinformatics: The number of nucleated cells in each sample was estimated by amplification of reference gene primers within the assay. To quantify the absolute abundance of each unique TCRbeta CDR3 rearrangement, sequence reads were collapsed and filtered. For each sample, productive Simpson clonality was calculated by taking the square root of Simpson's diversity index across productive rearrangements. Sourced from immuneACCESS, this table was stored by TCRdb with only in-frame sequences that have V and J called. A share of the clones is absent; for the studies checked, an unresolved V gene accounts for under half, and the remainder has no known explanation. V and J calls and clone size come straight from that table; D and trimming were deduced from the DNA. This sample lists 55,000 or so clones; about 87% were detected once. About 6.8% of the sample is taken by the ten largest.

One collaborating source in Seattle enrolled patients while the patients were actively infected and followed the patients over time throughout the course of disease. Whole blood was collected in K2EDTA tubes by collaborating institutions according to the institutions' own protocols. For TCRbeta analysis, collaborator samples were shipped as frozen whole blood, as isolated PBMCs, or as DNA extracted from either sample type. The data were obtained in a study of blood T cell repertoires in COVID-19 (TCRdb year 2020). Concerning the study at large: Samples covering the acute and convalescent phases of COVID-19 were provided by collaborators in the United States, Italy and Spain. The material from the prospective study consisted of cDNA or gDNA derived from T cells, B-cell-depleted T cells, or PBMCs. Subjects who had been exposed to COVID-19, were actively infected with it, or had recovered from it provided the deeply sampled blood TCRbeta repertoires that made up the dataset. A freely available public database, intended as a resource for researchers studying the immune response to SARS-CoV-2, is where the repertoires were released. Samples were obtained from the ongoing ImmuneRACE study (first 160 participants) and from some 1,300 subjects provided by 6 global collaborators. Sample metadata almost always included a de-identified subject ID, COVID-19 status, age in years and sex. HLA class I and class II types, where available, came from metadata supplied by the sample provider rather than from assay-based typing.

What the study reported, not specific to this receptor: The amount of clinical and demographic metadata varied by source and participant and was provided uncurated.

This sequence was found in a woman aged 55-69 years with COVID-19, enrolled during active disease. The sequenced sample consisted of peripheral blood. The V and J segments used are TRBV11-2 and TRBJ2-7; tentative D gene TRBD2, with 6 bases matching. The CDR3 region reads CASSLRRDSAPYEQYF. The DNA reads as follows: TGTGCCAGCAGCTTAAGGCGGGATTCGGCTCCCTACGAGCAGTACTTC.